This T cell receptor beta chain emerged from a study of cytomegalovirus exposure and HLA in healthy donors. Germline V CDR1 and CDR2: LNHDA, SQIVND (reference sequence). J was trimmed by 8 bases and V by 5 bases; bases with no gene match: 13. The CDR3 covers 16 residues. Study-level findings and limits: TRBV6-2, TRBV6-3 and some other V segments were excluded as indistinguishable. The study carried out a later analysis of TCR beta sequences. It associated roughly 17,000 of them with specific HLA alleles at a false discovery rate of 0.05.

A multiplex PCR was run with 60 Vbeta primers and 13 Jbeta primers. Using immunoSEQ multiplex PCR, the repertoire was profiled, and TCRdb retains in-frame clones only, with some absent. The data contain about 150,000 clones, roughly 80% of them singletons. The sample holds one count of this clone. The antigen is unknown. The rearrangement links TRBV19 to TRBJ2-1, with TRBD1 matching over 9 bases. This receptor was taken from a man between 18 and 29 years old in good health and CMV-seronegative. The sample consisted of PBMCs. CDR3 DNA sequence: TGTGCCAGTAGTCTCGGTCCCGGGACAGGGTACCATGAGCAGTTCTTC. This sequence encodes CASSLGPGTGYHEQFF.